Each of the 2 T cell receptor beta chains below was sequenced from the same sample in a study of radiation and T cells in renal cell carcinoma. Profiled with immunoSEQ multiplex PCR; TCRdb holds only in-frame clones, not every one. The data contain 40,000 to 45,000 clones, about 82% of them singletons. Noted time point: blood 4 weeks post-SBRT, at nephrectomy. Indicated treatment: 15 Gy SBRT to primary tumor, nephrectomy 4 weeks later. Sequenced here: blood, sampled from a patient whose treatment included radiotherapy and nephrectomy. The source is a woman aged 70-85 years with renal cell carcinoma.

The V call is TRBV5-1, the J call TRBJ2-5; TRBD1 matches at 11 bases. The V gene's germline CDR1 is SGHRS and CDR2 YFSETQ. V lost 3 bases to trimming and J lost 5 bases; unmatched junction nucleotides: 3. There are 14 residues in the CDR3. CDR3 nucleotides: TGCGCCAGCAGCTGGACAGGGGGCGACGAGACCCAGTACTTC. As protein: CASSWTGGDETQYF.

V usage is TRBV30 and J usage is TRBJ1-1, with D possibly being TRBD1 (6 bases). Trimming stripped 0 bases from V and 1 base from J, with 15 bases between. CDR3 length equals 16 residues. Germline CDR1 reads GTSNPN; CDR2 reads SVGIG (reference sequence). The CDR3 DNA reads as TGTGCCTGGAGTGTACCCGGCCAACAGGGGAACACTGAAGCTTTCTTT. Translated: CAWSVPGQQGNTEAFF. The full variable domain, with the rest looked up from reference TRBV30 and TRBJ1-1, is SQTIHQWPATLVQPVGSPLSLECTVEGTSNPNLYWYRQAAGRGLQLLFYSVGIGQISSEVPQNLSASRPQDRQFILSSKKLLLSDSGFYLCAWSVPGQQGNTEAFFGQGTRLTVV.